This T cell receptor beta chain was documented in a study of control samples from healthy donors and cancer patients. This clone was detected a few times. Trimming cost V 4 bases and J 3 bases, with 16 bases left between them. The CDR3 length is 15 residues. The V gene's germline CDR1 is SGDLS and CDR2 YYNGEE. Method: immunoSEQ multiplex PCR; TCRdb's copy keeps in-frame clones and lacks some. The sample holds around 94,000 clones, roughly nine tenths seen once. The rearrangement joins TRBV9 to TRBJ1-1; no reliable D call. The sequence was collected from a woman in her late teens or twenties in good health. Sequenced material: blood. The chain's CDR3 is CASSPNPNMDTEAFF. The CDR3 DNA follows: TGTGCCAGCAGCCCCAACCCGAACATGGACACTGAAGCTTTCTTT.